This note documents a single T cell receptor beta chain sequence. The antigen remains undetermined. Measured with immunoSEQ multiplex PCR; TCRdb has only the in-frame clones, and not every one. The sample carries 120,000 or so clones, 75% to 90% recorded once. These data come from a study of cytomegalovirus exposure and HLA in healthy donors. Turning to the study itself: In a later analysis, it was reported that the approximately 110 validation repertoires had been produced on the same platform as the roughly 700 repertoires belonging to the first cohort. Study results and limitations: 164 TCR beta chains were listed as cytomegalovirus-associated.

The ends lost 8 bases at V and 3 bases at J; junction bases unmatched: 9. Germline assignment: CDR1 SNHLY and CDR2 FYNNEI. The CDR3 spans 16 residues. The origin of this receptor is a woman aged 18-29 years in good health and CMV-seronegative. This chain joins TRBV2 and TRBJ1-4, with 10 bases identical to TRBD1. Sequencing input: PBMCs. The CDR3 bases are TGTGCCAGCCGACGGGACAGGGGTCTACCTAATGAAAAACTGTTTTTT. Amino acid sequence: CASRRDRGLPNEKLFF. Combining the CDR3 with reference TRBV2 and TRBJ1-4 gives the whole variable domain EPEVTQTPSHQVTQMGQEVILRCVPISNHLYFYWYRQILGQKVEFLVSFYNNEISEKSEIFDDQFSVERPDGSNFTLKIRSTKLEDSAMYFCASRRDRGLPNEKLFFGSGTQLSVL.